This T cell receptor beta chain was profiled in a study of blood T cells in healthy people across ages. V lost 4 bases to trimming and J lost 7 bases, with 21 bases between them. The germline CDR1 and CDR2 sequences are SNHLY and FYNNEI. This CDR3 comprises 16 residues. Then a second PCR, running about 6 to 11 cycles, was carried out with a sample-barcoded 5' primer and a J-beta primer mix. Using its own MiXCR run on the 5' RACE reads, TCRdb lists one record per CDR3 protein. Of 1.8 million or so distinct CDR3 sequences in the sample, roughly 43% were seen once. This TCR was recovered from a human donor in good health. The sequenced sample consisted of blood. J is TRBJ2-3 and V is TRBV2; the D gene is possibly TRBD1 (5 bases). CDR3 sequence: CASSVGPNLPLNTQYF. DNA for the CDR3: TGTGCCAGCAGTGTGGGGCCTAATCTCCCGCTAAATACGCAGTATTTT.